What follows are 17 T cell receptor beta chains derived from one specimen sequenced in a study of CXCR3-negative and CXCR3-positive naive CD8 T cells. Study outcomes and limitations: Researchers report that CXCR3-positive naive cells carry more hydrophobic TRB CDR3s than CXCR3-negative naive cells.

In preparing the TRB cDNA libraries, 5' RACE with UMI labels was used. From the 5' RACE reads, TCRdb lists one entry per CDR3 protein and no DNA. The sample table sets out about 5,300 distinct CDR3 sequences. These receptors are not linked to any known antigen. Input material: naive CXCR3+ CD8+ T cells from blood. As for subset: CD45RO-CCR7+CD27+CD95- naive CD8+ T cells expressing CXCR3 (TNR3+). Receptor source: a human donor in good health. Some clones in this sample may be carry-over from other donors' samples.

This clonotype is medium-sized by frequency. This chain joins TRBV7-9 and TRBJ2-4; TCRdb proposes TRBD2, but this gene call is untestable without DNA. In germline, CDR1 is SEHNR, CDR2 FQNEAQ (reference sequence). This CDR3 is 19 amino acids long. CDR3 loop: CASSQTTSESGGAYDIQYF.

This chain connects TRBV29-1 to TRBJ2-1. Germline CDR1 SQVTM, CDR2 ANQGSEA. The CDR3 is 13 amino acids. CDR3 protein: CSVEEGTYNEQFF.

The chain combines TRBV7-2 with TRBJ2-3; TCRdb lists TRBD2, though no DNA is available to test this call. The germline V gene encodes CDR1 SGHTA and CDR2 FQGNSA. The CDR3 length is 17 residues. This chain's CDR3 is CASSLGHSGLAGGAQYF.

The rearrangement uses TRBV20-1 and TRBJ2-7; lacking DNA, the TRBD2 call made by TCRdb goes unchecked. This CDR3 is built from 15 residues. Per germline, CDR1 DFQATT and CDR2 SNEGSKA (reference sequence). CDR3 sequence: CSARDSPRNSYEQYF.

Judged by frequency, this clonotype is medium-sized. The V gene is TRBV12-3 or TRBV12-4, the J gene TRBJ2-3; TCRdb names TRBD2, which stays unverified in the absence of DNA. The CDR3 consists of 15 residues. The chain's CDR3 is CASSASGSGADTQYF.

Here the CDR3 reads CASSSLPGADTQYF. The J gene is TRBJ2-3, the V gene TRBV6-2 or TRBV6-3; no DNA is available, so the TRBD1 call from TCRdb remains unchecked. This CDR3 is 14 amino acids long. Germline V lookup: CDR1 MNHEY, CDR2 SVGEGT.

The rearrangement links TRBV12-3 or TRBV12-4 to TRBJ2-1; checking the TCRdb D call of TRBD1 is not possible without DNA. The CDR3 runs 15 residues. CDR3 sequence reads: CASSLVGSGDNEQFF.

CDR3 loop: CASSNTGWDTEAFF. This chain links TRBV19 with TRBJ1-1; TCRdb designates TRBD1, a call that cannot be tested without DNA. Germline V gene sequence: CDR1 LNHDA, CDR2 SQIVND (reference sequence). The CDR3 is 14 amino acids. The full variable domain, in which reference TRBV19 and TRBJ1-1 provide the parts outside the CDR3, is DGGITQSPKYLFRKEGQNVTLSCEQNLNHDAMYWYRQDPGQGLRLIYYSQIVNDFQKGDIAEGYSVSREKKESFPLTVTSAQKNPTAFYLCASSNTGWDTEAFFGQGTRLTVV.

The chain joins TRBV29-1 to TRBJ1-1. The CDR3 runs to 11 residues. Germline V lookup: CDR1 SQVTM, CDR2 ANQGSEA. Here the CDR3 reads CSVVSPTEAFF.

This clonotype is called medium-sized based on its frequency. V gene TRBV6-2 or TRBV6-3 combines with J gene TRBJ2-1; TCRdb gives TRBD1 as the D gene, but with no DNA this cannot be confirmed. This CDR3 has 14 amino acids. The germline V gene encodes CDR1 MNHEY and CDR2 SVGEGT. CDR3 sequence: CASSYTGTDNEQFF.

This clonotype counts as medium-sized by frequency. The rearrangement joins TRBV19 to TRBJ2-1. This CDR3 region has 15 residues. Per germline, CDR1 LNHDA and CDR2 SQIVND (reference sequence). CDR3: CASSIVMYGTNEQFF. The variable domain in full, with the rest retrieved from reference TRBV19 and TRBJ2-1, is DGGITQSPKYLFRKEGQNVTLSCEQNLNHDAMYWYRQDPGQGLRLIYYSQIVNDFQKGDIAEGYSVSREKKESFPLTVTSAQKNPTAFYLCASSIVMYGTNEQFFGPGTRLTVL.

The chain joins TRBV5-5 to TRBJ1-1. This CDR3 has 14 amino acids. Germline assignment: CDR1 SGHKS and CDR2 YYEKEE (reference sequence). The CDR3 protein is CASSLWGVDTEAFF.

The J gene is TRBJ2-1, the V gene TRBV4-2; TCRdb gives TRBD2 as the D gene, but with no DNA this cannot be confirmed. Germline CDR1 is LGHNA and CDR2 is YNFKEQ. This CDR3 spans 16 amino acids. CDR3 residues: CASSQPPSGAENEQFF.

The chain couples TRBV5-1 to TRBJ2-1; the TRBD1 assignment by TCRdb is unverifiable without DNA. This CDR3 comprises 16 residues. In germline, CDR1 is SGHRS, CDR2 YFSETQ. The CDR3 protein is CASSASETGGWNEQFF.

By frequency, this clonotype is medium-sized (0.01 to 0.1%). The chain uses TRBV20-1 and TRBJ1-1; TCRdb selects TRBD1, and the lack of DNA leaves this call unchecked. This CDR3 comprises 16 residues. From germline, CDR1 is DFQATT and CDR2 SNEGSKA (reference sequence). The CDR3 reads CSARDQGQPRPAEAFF.

This CDR3 is CASSKEVGLAGVGELFF. The chain joins TRBV21-1 to TRBJ2-2; the D call from TCRdb, TRBD2, cannot be confirmed without DNA. TRBV21-1 is labeled a pseudogene. The CDR3 extends over 17 amino acids.

The chain has TRBV4-1 and TRBJ2-1; TCRdb's assignment of TRBD2 cannot be checked, as there is no DNA. Germline-derived CDR1 and CDR2 are MGHRA and YSYEKL. The CDR3 is made up of 18 amino acids. CDR3 loop: CASSQRLAGPASYNEQFF.